A single sample is the source of the 10 T cell receptor beta chains below, sequenced in a study of T cell responses to AZD1222 COVID-19 vaccine. Assay: immunoSEQ multiplex PCR; the TCRdb copy retains only in-frame clones and omits some. The sample yields 150,000 or so clones, about 91% seen once. Material: peripheral blood, obtained 28 days after the second AZD1222 dose. Receptors originate from an adult who received the AZD1222 COVID-19 vaccine.

This chain uses TRBV10-2 with TRBJ1-2; 7 bases align to TRBD1. The CDR3 has 15 residues. Germline values: CDR1 WSHSY, CDR2 SAAADI. V dropped 3 bases and J dropped 2; count of bases not matched to a gene: 6. CDR3 bases: TGCGCCAGCAGTGAAAGAAGCAGGGGGAACTATGGCTACACCTTC. This encodes CASSERSRGNYGYTF.

The chain combines TRBV5-1 with TRBJ1-5, with TRBD1 matching over 9 bases. Trimming took 4 bases from V and 7 from J; bases not matched to a gene: 6. This CDR3 is 14 amino acids long. Germline V lookup: CDR1 SGHRS, CDR2 YFSETQ. CDR3 loop: CASSTGQGGQPQHF. In nucleotides, the CDR3 is TGCGCCAGCAGCACGGGACAGGGAGGGCAGCCCCAGCATTTT.

The chain combines TRBV18 with TRBJ1-2, with TRBD1 as a possible D gene (5 bases). The V end was cut by 0 bases, the J end by 4 bases, with 9 bases between. The CDR3 sequence is 14 residues long. CDR1 is KGHSH, CDR2 LQKENI, per germline. In DNA, the CDR3 is TGTGCCAGCTCACCACCGGGGACGGCCTATGGCTACACCTTC. Its translation is CASSPPGTAYGYTF.

The V call is TRBV3-1 (or the pseudogene TRBV3-2), the J call TRBJ2-2; D is unresolved. The CDR3 length is 15 residues. The V end was cut by 0 bases, the J end by 7 bases, with 12 bases between. CDR1 is LGHDT and CDR2 is YNNKEL in the germline V gene (reference sequence). CDR3 bases: TGTGCCAGCAGCCAAGATCTAGGCGGAGTCGGGGAGCTGTTTTTT. Amino acids: CASSQDLGGVGELFF.

This clone was detected only once. The chain couples TRBV19 to TRBJ1-3, with 9 bases fitting TRBD1. CDR3 size: 15 residues. CDR1 and CDR2 (germline): LNHDA, SQIVND (reference sequence). Trimming at V came to 4 bases and at J to 3 bases, leaving 4 bases not matched to a gene. The CDR3 loop is CASSRTGELGNTIYF. In DNA, the CDR3 is TGTGCCAGTAGTAGGACAGGGGAGCTTGGAAACACCATATATTTT.

The J gene is TRBJ2-5, the V gene TRBV5-1; D tentatively fits TRBD1 or TRBD2 (5 bases each). There are 16 residues in the CDR3. CDR1 and CDR2 (germline): SGHRS, YFSETQ. Deletions cut 4 bases from V and 1 base from J, with 17 bases between. The CDR3 sequence is CASSATTGAAQETQYF. CDR3 coding DNA: TGCGCCAGCAGCGCGACTACAGGAGCCGCCCAAGAGACCCAGTACTTC. The entire variable domain, with the rest obtained from reference TRBV5-1 and TRBJ2-5, is as follows: KAGVTQTPRYLIKTRGQQVTLSCSPISGHRSVSWYQQTPGQGLQFLFEYFSETQRNKGNFPGRFSGRQFSNSRSEMNVSTLELGDSALYLCASSATTGAAQETQYFGPGTRLLVL.

The CDR3 protein is CASNTIAGSTDTQYF. The CDR3 coding sequence is TGTGCCAGCAACACTATAGCGGGGAGCACAGATACGCAGTATTTT. The chain has TRBV7-9 and TRBJ2-3, with TRBD2 matching 8 bases. Germline V gives CDR1 SEHNR, CDR2 FQNEAQ (reference sequence). Losses at the gene ends were 7 bases for V and 0 bases for J; bases not matched to a gene: 6. The CDR3 has 15 residues.

This clone was seen more than once but under ten times. V is TRBV5-4 and J is TRBJ1-4, with D perhaps matching TRBD1 (6 bases). Between the trimmed V and J ends, which lost 4 bases and 0 bases, there was a span of 10 bases. The CDR3 is 15 residues long. The germline CDR1 and CDR2 sequences are SGHNT and YYREEE (reference sequence). This CDR3 reads CASSDRITTNEKLFF. The CDR3 DNA reads TGTGCCAGCAGCGACAGGATCACAACTAATGAAAAACTGTTTTTT.

This chain uses TRBV12-3 or TRBV12-4 with TRBJ1-5; no clear D gene. Trimming shortened V by 1 base and J by 4 bases, and 5 bases separated the two germline ends. There are 13 residues in the CDR3. CDR3 residues: CASSLGLNQPQHF. For the CDR3, the DNA is TGTGCCAGCAGTTTAGGACTAAATCAGCCCCAGCATTTT.

The J gene is TRBJ1-3, the V gene TRBV6-5; D possibly corresponds to TRBD1 (6 bases). Trimming stripped 6 bases from V and 1 base from J, with 13 bases between. Germline CDR1 reads MNHEY; CDR2 reads SVGAGI. This CDR3 contains 15 residues. The DNA for the CDR3 is TGTGCCAGCAGCTCGACAGGACGTTCTGGAAACACCATATATTTT. Encoded protein: CASSSTGRSGNTIYF.